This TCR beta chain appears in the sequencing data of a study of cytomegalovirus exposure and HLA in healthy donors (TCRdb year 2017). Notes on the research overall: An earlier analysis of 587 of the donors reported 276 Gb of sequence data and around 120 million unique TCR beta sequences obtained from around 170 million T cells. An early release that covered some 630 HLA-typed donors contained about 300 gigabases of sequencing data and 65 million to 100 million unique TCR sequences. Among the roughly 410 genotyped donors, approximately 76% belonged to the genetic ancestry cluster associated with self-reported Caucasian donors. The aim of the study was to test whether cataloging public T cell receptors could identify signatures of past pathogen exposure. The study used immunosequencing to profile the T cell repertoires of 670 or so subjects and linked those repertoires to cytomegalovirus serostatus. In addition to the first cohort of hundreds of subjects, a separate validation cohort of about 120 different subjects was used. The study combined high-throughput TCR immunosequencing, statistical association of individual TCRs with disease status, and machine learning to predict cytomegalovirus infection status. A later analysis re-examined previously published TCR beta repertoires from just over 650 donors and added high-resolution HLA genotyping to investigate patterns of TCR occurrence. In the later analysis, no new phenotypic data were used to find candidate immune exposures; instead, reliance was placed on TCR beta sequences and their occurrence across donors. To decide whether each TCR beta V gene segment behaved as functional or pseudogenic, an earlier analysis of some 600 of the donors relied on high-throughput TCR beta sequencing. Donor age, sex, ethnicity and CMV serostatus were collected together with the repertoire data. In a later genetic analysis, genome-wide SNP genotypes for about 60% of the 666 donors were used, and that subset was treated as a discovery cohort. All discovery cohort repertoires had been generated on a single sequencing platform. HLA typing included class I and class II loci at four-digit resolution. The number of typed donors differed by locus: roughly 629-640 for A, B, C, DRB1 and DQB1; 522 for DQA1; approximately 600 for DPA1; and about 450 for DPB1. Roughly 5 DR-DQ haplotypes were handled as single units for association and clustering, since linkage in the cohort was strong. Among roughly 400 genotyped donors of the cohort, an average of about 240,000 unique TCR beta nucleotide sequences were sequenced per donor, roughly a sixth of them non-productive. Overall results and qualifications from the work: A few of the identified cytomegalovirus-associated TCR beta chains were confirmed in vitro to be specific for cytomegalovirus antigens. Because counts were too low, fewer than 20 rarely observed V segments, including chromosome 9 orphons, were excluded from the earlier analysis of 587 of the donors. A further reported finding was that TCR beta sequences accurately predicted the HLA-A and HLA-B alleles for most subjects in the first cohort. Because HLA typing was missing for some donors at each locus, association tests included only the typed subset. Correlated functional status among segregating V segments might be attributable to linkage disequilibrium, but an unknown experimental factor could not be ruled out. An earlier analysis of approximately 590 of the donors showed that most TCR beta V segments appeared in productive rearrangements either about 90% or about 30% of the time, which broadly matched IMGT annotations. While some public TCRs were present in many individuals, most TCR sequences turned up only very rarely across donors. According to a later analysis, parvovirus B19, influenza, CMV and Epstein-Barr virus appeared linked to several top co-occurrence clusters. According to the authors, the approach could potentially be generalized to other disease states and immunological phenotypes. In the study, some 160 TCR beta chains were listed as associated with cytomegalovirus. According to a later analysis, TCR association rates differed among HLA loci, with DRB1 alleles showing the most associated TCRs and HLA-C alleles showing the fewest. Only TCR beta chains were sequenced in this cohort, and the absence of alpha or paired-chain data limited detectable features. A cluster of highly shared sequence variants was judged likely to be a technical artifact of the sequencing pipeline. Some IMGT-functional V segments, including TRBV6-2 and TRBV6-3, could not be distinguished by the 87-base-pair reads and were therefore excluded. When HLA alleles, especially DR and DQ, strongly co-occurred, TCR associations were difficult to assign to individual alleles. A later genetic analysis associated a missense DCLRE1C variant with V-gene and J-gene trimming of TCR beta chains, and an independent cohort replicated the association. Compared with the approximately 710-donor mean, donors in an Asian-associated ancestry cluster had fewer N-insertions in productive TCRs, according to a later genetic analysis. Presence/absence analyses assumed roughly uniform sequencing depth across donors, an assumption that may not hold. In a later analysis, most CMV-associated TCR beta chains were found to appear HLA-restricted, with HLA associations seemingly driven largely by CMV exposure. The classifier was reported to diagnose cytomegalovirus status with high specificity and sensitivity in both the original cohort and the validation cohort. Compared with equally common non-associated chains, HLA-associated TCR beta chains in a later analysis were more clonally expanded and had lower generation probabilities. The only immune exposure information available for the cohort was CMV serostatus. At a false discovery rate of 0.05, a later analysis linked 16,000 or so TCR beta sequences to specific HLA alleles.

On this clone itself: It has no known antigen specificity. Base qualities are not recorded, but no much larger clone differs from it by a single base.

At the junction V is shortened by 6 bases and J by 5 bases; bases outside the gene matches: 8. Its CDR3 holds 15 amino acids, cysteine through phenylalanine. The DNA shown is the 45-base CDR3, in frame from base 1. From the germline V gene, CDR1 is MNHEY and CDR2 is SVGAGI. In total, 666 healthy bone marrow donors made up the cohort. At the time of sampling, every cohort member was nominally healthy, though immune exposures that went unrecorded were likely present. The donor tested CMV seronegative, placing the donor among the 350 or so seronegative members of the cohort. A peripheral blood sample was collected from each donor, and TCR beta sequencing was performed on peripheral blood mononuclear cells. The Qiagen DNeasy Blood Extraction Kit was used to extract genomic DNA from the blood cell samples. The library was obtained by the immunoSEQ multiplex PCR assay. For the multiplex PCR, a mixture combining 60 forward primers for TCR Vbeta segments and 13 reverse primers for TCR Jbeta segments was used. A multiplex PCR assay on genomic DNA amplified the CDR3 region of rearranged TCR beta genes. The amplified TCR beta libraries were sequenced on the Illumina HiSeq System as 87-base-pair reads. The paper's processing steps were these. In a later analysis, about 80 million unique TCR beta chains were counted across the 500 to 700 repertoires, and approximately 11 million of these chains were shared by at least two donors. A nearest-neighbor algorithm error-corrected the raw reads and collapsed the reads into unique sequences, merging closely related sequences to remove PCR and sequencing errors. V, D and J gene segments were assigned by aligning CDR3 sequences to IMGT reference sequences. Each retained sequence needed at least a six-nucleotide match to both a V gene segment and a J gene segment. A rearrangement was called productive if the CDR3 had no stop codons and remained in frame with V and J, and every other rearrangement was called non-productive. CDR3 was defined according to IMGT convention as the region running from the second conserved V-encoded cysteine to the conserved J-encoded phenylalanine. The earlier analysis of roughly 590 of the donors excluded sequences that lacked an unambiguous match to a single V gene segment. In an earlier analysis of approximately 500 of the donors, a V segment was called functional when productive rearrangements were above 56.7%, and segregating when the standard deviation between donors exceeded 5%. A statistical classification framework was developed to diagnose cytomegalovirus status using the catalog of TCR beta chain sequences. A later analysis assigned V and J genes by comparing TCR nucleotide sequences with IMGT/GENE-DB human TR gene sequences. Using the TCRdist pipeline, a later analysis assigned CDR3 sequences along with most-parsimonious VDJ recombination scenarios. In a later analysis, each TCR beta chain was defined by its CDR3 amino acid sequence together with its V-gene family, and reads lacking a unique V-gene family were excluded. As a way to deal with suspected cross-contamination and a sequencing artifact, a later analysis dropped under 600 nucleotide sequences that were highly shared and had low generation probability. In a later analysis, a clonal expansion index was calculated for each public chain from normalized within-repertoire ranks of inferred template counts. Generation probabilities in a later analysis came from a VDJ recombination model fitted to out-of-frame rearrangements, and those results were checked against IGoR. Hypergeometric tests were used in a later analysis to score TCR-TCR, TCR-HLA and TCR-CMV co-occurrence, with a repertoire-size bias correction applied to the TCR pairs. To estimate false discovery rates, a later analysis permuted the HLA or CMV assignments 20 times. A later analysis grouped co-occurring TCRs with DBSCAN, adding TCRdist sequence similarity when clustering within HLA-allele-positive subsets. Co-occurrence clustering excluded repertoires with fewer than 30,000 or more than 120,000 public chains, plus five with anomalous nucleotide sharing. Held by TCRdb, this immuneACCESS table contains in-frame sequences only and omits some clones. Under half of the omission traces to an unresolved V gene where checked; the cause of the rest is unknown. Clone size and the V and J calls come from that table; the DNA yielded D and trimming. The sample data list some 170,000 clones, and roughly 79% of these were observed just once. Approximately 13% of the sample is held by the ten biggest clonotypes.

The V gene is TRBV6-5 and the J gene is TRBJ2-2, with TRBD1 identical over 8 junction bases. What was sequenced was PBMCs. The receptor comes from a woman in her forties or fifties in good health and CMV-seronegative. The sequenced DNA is TGTGCCAGCAGGGCACAGGGGGTAGTGACCGGGGAGCTGTTTTTT. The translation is CASRAQGVVTGELFF.